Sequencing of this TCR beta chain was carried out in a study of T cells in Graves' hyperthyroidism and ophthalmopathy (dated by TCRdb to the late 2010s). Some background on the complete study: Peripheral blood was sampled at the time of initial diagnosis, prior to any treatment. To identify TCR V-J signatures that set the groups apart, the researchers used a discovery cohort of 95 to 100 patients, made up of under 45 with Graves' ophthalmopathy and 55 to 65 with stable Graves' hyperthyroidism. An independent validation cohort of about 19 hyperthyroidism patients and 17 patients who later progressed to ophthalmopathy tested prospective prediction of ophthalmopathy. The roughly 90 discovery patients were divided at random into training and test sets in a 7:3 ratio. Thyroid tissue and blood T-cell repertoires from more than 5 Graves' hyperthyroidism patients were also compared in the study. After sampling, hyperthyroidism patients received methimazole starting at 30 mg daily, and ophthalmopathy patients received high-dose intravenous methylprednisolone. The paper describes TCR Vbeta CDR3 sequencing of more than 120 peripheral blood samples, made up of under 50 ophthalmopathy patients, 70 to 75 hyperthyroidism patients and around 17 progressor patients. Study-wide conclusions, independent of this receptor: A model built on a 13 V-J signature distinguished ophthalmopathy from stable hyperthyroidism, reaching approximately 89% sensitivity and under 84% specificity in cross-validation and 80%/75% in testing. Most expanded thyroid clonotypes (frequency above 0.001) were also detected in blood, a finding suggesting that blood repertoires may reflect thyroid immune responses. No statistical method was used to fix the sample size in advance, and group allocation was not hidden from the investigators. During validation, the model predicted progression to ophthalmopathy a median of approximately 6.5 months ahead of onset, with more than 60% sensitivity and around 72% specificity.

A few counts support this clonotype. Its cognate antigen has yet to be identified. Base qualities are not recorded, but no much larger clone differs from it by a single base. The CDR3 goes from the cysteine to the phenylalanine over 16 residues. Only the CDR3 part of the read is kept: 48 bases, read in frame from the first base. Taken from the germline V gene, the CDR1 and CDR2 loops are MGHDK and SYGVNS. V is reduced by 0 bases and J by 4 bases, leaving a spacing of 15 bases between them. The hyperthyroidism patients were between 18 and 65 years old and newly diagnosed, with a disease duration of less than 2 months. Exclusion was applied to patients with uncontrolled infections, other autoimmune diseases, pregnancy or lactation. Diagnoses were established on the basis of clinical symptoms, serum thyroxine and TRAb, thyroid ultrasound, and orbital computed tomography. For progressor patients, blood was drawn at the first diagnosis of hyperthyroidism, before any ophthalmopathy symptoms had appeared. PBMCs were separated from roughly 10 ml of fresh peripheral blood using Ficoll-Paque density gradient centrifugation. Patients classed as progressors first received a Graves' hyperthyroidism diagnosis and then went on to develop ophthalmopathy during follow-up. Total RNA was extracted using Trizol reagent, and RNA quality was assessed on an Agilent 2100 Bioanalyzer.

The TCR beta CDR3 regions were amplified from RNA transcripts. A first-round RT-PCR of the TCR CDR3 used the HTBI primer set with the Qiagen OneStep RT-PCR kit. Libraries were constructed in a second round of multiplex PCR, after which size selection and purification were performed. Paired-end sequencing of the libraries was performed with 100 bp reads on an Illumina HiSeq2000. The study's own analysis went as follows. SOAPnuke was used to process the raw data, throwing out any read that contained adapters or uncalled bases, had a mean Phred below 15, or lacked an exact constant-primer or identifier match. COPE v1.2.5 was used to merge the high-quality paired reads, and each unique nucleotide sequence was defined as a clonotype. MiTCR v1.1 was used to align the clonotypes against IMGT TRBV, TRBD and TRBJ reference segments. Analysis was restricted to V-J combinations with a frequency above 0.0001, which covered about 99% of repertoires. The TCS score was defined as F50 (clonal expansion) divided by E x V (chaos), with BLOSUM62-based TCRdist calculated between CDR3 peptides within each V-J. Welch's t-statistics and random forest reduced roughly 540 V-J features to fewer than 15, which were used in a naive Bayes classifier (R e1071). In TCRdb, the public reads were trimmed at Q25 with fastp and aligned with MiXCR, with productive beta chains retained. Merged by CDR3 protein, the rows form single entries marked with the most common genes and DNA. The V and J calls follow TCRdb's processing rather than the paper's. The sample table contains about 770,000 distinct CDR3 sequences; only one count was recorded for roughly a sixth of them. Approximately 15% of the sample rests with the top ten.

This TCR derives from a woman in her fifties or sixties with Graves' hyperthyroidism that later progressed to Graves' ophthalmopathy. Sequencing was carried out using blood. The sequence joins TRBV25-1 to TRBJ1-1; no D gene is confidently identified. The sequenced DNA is TGTGCCAGCAGTGAATACCCTCCCGGGATCCGCACTGAAGCTTTCTTT. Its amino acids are CASSEYPPGIRTEAFF.